The clone carrying this T cell receptor beta chain was detected only a few times. Its matching antigen is unknown. The use of a sample-barcoded 5' primer and a J-beta primer mix characterized a second PCR of roughly 6 to 11 cycles. Each CDR3 protein is one row after TCRdb ran MiXCR on the 5' RACE reads. The repertoire holds over 1,300,000 distinct CDR3 sequences, with around 59% as singletons. This entry is derived from a study of blood T cells in healthy people across ages. Study outcomes and limitations: A greater number of naive CD4+ cells and higher diversity distinguished long-lived donors from aged donors.

The sample providers were healthy Caucasian people from Russia, aged about 6 to 95. PBMCs numbering at least 6.5 million were isolated per sample. This TCR derives from a man between 18 and 35 years old in good health. Source material: blood.

The chain's CDR3 is CASSLDPPSGGAETQYF. The CDR3, as DNA: TGTGCCAGCAGCTTAGATCCTCCTAGCGGGGGGGCGGAGACCCAGTACTTC. The J gene is TRBJ2-5, the V gene TRBV7-2; TRBD2 matches 12 bases. The CDR3 has 17 amino acids. V was pared by 1 base and J by 5 bases, with 8 bases of the junction left unmatched. Germline CDR1 is SGHTA and CDR2 is FQGNSA.